The 20 T cell receptor beta chains below were found in one sample sequenced in a study of shared clonotypes between healthy human individuals (dated by TCRdb to about 2020). The library was prepared using the immunoSEQ multiplex PCR assay. TCRdb took this table from immuneACCESS and kept in-frame rearrangements with V and J called. Such tables lack part of the clones; where checked against another copy, unresolved V genes explain under half of the gap, and the rest is unexplained. In all, the sample holds 1 million to 1.3 million clones, and 78% of those were seen once. The top ten hold more than 0.55% of the sample. Sequencing was done on a sample of memory CD4+ T cells from PBMCs. The cell subset or site label for this specimen denotes: CD45RA-negative fraction. All receptors derive from a man aged 18 to 30 in good health. Some clones in this sample may be carry-over from other donors' samples.

This rearrangement joins TRBV5-5 to TRBJ2-7, with D possibly being TRBD1 or TRBD2 (5 bases each). In germline, CDR1 is SGHKS, CDR2 YYEKEE (reference sequence). The CDR3 has 14 amino acids. Trimming took off 10 bases at V and 0 bases at J, with 17 bases between the two ends. Here the CDR3 reads CAGTPGPTSYEQYF. The CDR3 bases are TGTGCCGGCACCCCGGGACCCACCTCCTACGAGCAGTACTTC.

V gene TRBV4-1 combines with J gene TRBJ1-3, with a possible D match to TRBD1 (6 bases). Trimming pared 1 base from V and 4 bases from J, leaving 11 bases between. Germline V gene data show CDR1 as MGHRA and CDR2 as YSYEKL. This CDR3 is built from 15 residues. CDR3 protein: CASSQVTGSGNTIYF. The CDR3 nucleotides read TGCGCCAGCAGCCAAGTCACAGGGTCCGGAAACACCATATATTTT.

The V call is TRBV4-3, the J call TRBJ2-3; TRBD2 matches 10 bases. This CDR3 comprises 15 residues. The V gene's germline CDR1 is LGHNA and CDR2 YSLEER. The V gene end was trimmed by 4 bases and the J gene end by 4 bases; junction bases not matched to a gene: 5. CDR3 loop: CASSRAGGPPDTQYF. CDR3 in DNA: TGCGCCAGCAGCCGAGCGGGAGGGCCTCCAGATACGCAGTATTTT.

V usage is TRBV2 and J usage is TRBJ1-4; perhaps TRBD1 as D (5 bases). Trimming removed 6 bases from V and 0 bases from J, with 11 bases in between. Germline V gives CDR1 SNHLY, CDR2 FYNNEI. This CDR3 comprises 15 residues. The CDR3 nucleotides read TGTGCCAGCAGAGACACAGGAGCAACTAATGAAAAACTGTTTTTT. It translates to CASRDTGATNEKLFF.

The chain couples TRBV7-3 to TRBJ2-2; D is tentatively TRBD1 or TRBD2 (5 bases each). Trimming stripped 3 bases from V and 7 bases from J, with 9 bases between. The CDR3 is made up of 13 amino acids. CDR1 is SGHTA and CDR2 is FQGTGA in the germline V gene. In DNA form, the CDR3 reads TGTGCCAGCAGCTTCGGGGCAAGCGGGGAGCTGTTTTTT. Translated, it gives CASSFGASGELFF.

A remark on this clone: The junction differs from germline at one of its ends, possibly a read error. The chain joins TRBV28 to TRBJ2-5; TRBD1 agrees at 8 bases. Germline loops: CDR1 MDHEN, CDR2 SYDVKM. The CDR3 totals 17 residues. CDR3 protein: CASSPRYTGTGQETQYF. The CDR3 DNA reads as TGTGCCAGCAGTCCCCGATACACCGGGACAGGCCAAGAAACCCAGTACTTC.

This sequence joins TRBV15 and TRBJ1-2; TRBD1 is a possible D gene (5 bases). Per the germline V gene, CDR1 is LNHNV and CDR2 is YYDKDF (reference sequence). This CDR3 contains 15 residues. Trimming took 1 base from V and 3 from J, leaving 12 bases between them. The CDR3 bases are TGTGCCACCAGCAGAGGGGGTCAGGGCCACTATGGCTACACCTTC. The encoded protein is CATSRGGQGHYGYTF. The full variable domain, completed using reference TRBV15 and TRBJ1-2, is DAMVIQNPRYQVTQFGKPVTLSCSQTLNHNVMYWYQQKSSQAPKLLFHYYDKDFNNEADTPDNFQSRRPNTSFCFLDIRSPGLGDTAMYLCATSRGGQGHYGYTFGSGTRLTVV.

V usage is TRBV4-1 and J usage is TRBJ1-3; TRBD1 might be the D (5 bases). CDR1 is MGHRA, CDR2 YSYEKL, per germline. V was pared by 4 bases and J by 2 bases, with 18 bases between. The CDR3 runs 17 residues. CDR3 residues: CASSRRRLGETGNTIYF. CDR3 in DNA: TGCGCCAGCAGCCGCCGGCGGTTAGGGGAAACTGGAAACACCATATATTTT.

This clone was counted a few times. The genes are TRBV30 and TRBJ1-1; no firm D call. CDR1 GTSNPN and CDR2 SVGIG come from the germline V gene (reference sequence). V was clipped by 1 base and J by 3 bases, with 6 bases between them. There are 12 residues in the CDR3. The CDR3 DNA is TGTGCCTGGAGTGCCAGGTACACTGAAGCTTTCTTT. Protein sequence: CAWSARYTEAFF.

CDR3 sequence reads: CASSLFSPGGDGIEAFF. DNA for the CDR3: TGTGCCAGCAGTTTATTTTCCCCAGGGGGCGACGGAATTGAAGCTTTCTTT. This chain joins TRBV28 and TRBJ1-1, with 8 bases identical to TRBD1. Germline values: CDR1 MDHEN, CDR2 SYDVKM. This CDR3 has 17 amino acids. Trimming removed 1 base from V and 7 bases from J; junction bases left unmatched: 14.

V gene TRBV30 combines with J gene TRBJ2-7, with TRBD1 matching 7 bases. Per the germline V gene, CDR1 is GTSNPN and CDR2 is SVGIG (reference sequence). The CDR3 has 12 residues. After removal of 5 bases from V and 4 bases from J, the junction contained 5 bases not matched to a gene. The CDR3: CAWGQAIYEQYF. CDR3 sequence (DNA): TGTGCCTGGGGACAGGCGATTTACGAGCAGTACTTC.

The rearrangement links TRBV9 to TRBJ2-5; D possibly corresponds to TRBD2 (5 bases). V lost 3 bases to trimming and J lost 9 bases, with 12 bases between them. CDR3 length equals 12 residues. In germline, CDR1 is SGDLS, CDR2 YYNGEE. CDR3 DNA sequence: TGTGCCAGCAGCGCGGGAACTGCGCCCCAGTACTTC. Protein product: CASSAGTAPQYF.

The chain recombines TRBV19 with TRBJ1-4; no reliable D call. V was trimmed by 5 bases and J by 10 bases, leaving 14 bases between them. This CDR3 spans 13 amino acids. CDR1 is LNHDA, CDR2 SQIVND, per germline (reference sequence). The CDR3 region is CASSPPAVLKLFF. As DNA, the CDR3 is TGTGCCAGTAGTCCCCCGGCCGTTTTAAAACTGTTTTTT. The entire variable domain, with the rest obtained from reference TRBV19 and TRBJ1-4, is as follows: DGGITQSPKYLFRKEGQNVTLSCEQNLNHDAMYWYRQDPGQGLRLIYYSQIVNDFQKGDIAEGYSVSREKKESFPLTVTSAQKNPTAFYLCASSPPAVLKLFFGSGTQLSVL.

The J gene is TRBJ2-1, the V gene TRBV9, with D uncertain. The CDR3 has 14 amino acids. CDR1 is SGDLS and CDR2 is YYNGEE in the germline V gene. With 0 bases removed from V and 9 bases from J, the gap between germline ends came to 13 bases. CDR3: CASSVGHRSTEQFF. The DNA for the CDR3 is TGTGCCAGCAGCGTAGGGCACCGAAGCACTGAGCAGTTCTTC.

The CDR3 loop is CASRAGTQRGEQFF. The CDR3 DNA sequence: TGTGCCAGCAGGGCCGGGACTCAAAGGGGTGAGCAGTTCTTC. The V and J genes are TRBV6-1 and TRBJ2-1, with D possibly TRBD2 on 6 matching bases. Germline CDR1 MNHNS, CDR2 SASEGT. The germline V and J ends were trimmed by 6 bases and 9 bases, with 18 bases remaining between them. This CDR3 contains 14 residues.

This clone showed up just once. The chain combines TRBV6-1 with TRBJ2-1, with 9 bases identical to TRBD2. The V and J ends lost 1 base and 9 bases, in that order; junction bases with no gene match: 7. This CDR3 has 15 amino acids. Looked up from germline, CDR1 is MNHNS and CDR2 is SASEGT. The CDR3 region is CASSEELAGRGEQFF. CDR3 nucleotide sequence: TGTGCCAGCAGTGAAGAACTAGCGGGTAGGGGTGAGCAGTTCTTC.

The gene calls are TRBV28 and TRBJ2-7; the D gene could be TRBD1 or TRBD2 (5 bases each). This CDR3 comprises 15 residues. V lost 6 bases to trimming and J lost 3 bases, with 18 bases between them. CDR1 MDHEN and CDR2 SYDVKM come from the germline V gene. CDR3 region: CASSKLGTRLYEQYF. For the CDR3, the DNA is TGTGCCAGCAGCAAACTCGGGACCAGGCTCTACGAGCAGTACTTC.

The chain combines TRBV5-1 with TRBJ2-1, with 16 bases lining up with TRBD2. Losses at the gene ends were 5 bases for V and 8 bases for J; bases not matched to a gene: 7. CDR3 size: 16 residues. Per germline, CDR1 SGHRS and CDR2 YFSETQ. CDR3 sequence (DNA): TGCGCCAGCAGACCCGGGACTAGCGGGAGGGGCGATGAGCAGTTCTTC. It codes for CASRPGTSGRGDEQFF.

This clone has only one observation. The V gene is TRBV28, the J gene TRBJ1-3; D may be TRBD1 (6 bases). Germline values: CDR1 MDHEN, CDR2 SYDVKM. V shed 7 bases and J shed 3 bases, with 16 bases lying between them. The CDR3 has 15 amino acids. CDR3 in DNA: TGTGCCAGCAAGACCACAGGGTTAGGTGGAAACACCATATATTTT. Protein product: CASKTTGLGGNTIYF.

A single count supports this clone. This sequence is one base from a far larger clone and is likely a read error. The same CDR3 can be traced to other DNA sequences in this sample. The genes are TRBV7-3 and TRBJ2-3; D unresolved. This CDR3 contains 13 residues. CDR1 is SGHTA and CDR2 is FQGTGA in the germline V gene. The CDR3 sequence is CASSPARQDTQYF. The CDR3 DNA follows: TGTGCCAGCAGCCCAGCGAGACAAGATACACAGTATTTT.